The clone carrying this TCR beta chain showed up just once. The data were taken from a study of blood T cell repertoires in COVID-19. As for the study in general: The origin of the acute and convalescent COVID-19 samples was the United States, Italy and Spain. T cells, B-cell-depleted T cells, or PBMCs provided the cDNA or gDNA that served as material.

Germline values: CDR1 LGHNA, CDR2 YNFKEQ. V dropped 0 bases and J dropped 3 bases, with 9 bases sitting between them. This CDR3 has 15 amino acids. Measured with immunoSEQ multiplex PCR; TCRdb has only the in-frame clones, and not every one. This table has about 140,000 clones, 87% appearing once. The J gene is TRBJ1-3, the V gene TRBV4-2; D gene uncertain. The source of this sequence is a middle-aged man with active COVID-19. Sequenced input: peripheral blood. The chain's CDR3 is CASSQEERGGNTIYF. The DNA of the CDR3 is TGTGCCAGCAGCCAAGAAGAACGGGGTGGAAACACCATATATTTT.